This T cell receptor beta chain was sequenced for a study of molecular identifiers for immune sequencing clone quantification. This clonotype came up many times. Its target is unknown. Broader study findings: Clonotypes topping 20 RNA copies carried over 97% of effector molecules but under 1% of naive ones.

Bulk TCR libraries used previously described methods and listed TCR primers. TCRdb used MiXCR to reprocess the PCR reads, holding one entry per CDR3 protein. Here the sample spans tens of thousands of distinct CDR3 sequences, 21% being singletons. Germline values: CDR1 LGHNA, CDR2 YSLEER. The CDR3 loop spans 15 amino acids. Trimming took 4 bases from V and 3 from J; bases not matched to a gene: 5. Naive CD8 T cells underwent sorting with the CD8+CD4-CCR7+CD45RA+ definition. The sequencing sample was made of naive CD8+ T cells from blood, with Jurkat cell RNA spiked in. Subset described: FACS-sorted CD8+CD4-CCR7+CD45RA+ naive T cells. This receptor was taken from a human donor in good health. Some libraries in this study had Jurkat cell RNA spiked in. The gene calls are TRBV4-3 and TRBJ2-7; 11 bases are shared with TRBD1. Written as DNA, the CDR3 is TGCGCCAGCAGCCCGGACAGGGGGCCCATCTACGAGCAGTACTTC. Residues: CASSPDRGPIYEQYF.